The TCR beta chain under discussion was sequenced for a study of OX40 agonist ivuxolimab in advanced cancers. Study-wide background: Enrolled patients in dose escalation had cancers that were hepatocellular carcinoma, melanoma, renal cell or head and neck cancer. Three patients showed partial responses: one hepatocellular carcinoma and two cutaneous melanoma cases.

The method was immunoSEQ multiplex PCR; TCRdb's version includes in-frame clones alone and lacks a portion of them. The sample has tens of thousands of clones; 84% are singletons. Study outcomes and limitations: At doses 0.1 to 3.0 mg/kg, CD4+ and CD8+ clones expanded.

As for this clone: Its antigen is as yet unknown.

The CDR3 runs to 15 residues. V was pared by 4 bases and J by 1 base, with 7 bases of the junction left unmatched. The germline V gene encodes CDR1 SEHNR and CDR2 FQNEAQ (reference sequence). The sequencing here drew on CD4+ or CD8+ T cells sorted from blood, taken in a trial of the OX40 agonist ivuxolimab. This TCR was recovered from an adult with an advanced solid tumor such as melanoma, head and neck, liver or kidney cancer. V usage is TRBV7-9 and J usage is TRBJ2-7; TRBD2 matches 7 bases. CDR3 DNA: TGTGCCAGCAGCTCCCGTAGCGGGTCGTCCTACGAGCAGTACTTC. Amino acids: CASSSRSGSSYEQYF. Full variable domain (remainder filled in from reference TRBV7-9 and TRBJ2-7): DTGVSQNPRHKITKRGQNVTFRCDPISEHNRLYWYRQTLGQGPEFLTYFQNEAQLEKSRLLSDRFSAERPKGSFSTLEIQRTEQGDSAMYLCASSSRSGSSYEQYFGPGTRLTVT.